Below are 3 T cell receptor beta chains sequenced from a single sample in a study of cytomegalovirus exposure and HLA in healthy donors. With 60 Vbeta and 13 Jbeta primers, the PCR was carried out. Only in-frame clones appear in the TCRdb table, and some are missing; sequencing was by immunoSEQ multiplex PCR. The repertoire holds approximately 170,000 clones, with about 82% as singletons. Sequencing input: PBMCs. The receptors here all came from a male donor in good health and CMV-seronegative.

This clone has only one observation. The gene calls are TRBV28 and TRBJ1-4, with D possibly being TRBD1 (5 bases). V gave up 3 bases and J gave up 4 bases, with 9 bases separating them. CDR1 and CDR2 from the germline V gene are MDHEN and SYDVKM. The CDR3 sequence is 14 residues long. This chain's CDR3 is CASSFLGDNEKLFF. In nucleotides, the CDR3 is TGTGCCAGCAGTTTTTTAGGGGATAATGAAAAACTGTTTTTT.

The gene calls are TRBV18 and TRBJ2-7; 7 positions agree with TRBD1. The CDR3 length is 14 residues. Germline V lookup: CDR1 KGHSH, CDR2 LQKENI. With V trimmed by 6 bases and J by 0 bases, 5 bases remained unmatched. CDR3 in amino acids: CASSKGQYSYEQYF. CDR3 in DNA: TGTGCCAGCTCGAAGGGACAGTACTCCTACGAGCAGTACTTC.

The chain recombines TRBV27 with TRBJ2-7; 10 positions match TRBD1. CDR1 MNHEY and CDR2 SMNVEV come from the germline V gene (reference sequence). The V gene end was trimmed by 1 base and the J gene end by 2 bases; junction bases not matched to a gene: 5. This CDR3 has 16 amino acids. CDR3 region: CASSLYGTGAAYEQYF. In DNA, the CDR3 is TGTGCCAGCAGTTTATATGGGACAGGGGCCGCCTACGAGCAGTACTTC.